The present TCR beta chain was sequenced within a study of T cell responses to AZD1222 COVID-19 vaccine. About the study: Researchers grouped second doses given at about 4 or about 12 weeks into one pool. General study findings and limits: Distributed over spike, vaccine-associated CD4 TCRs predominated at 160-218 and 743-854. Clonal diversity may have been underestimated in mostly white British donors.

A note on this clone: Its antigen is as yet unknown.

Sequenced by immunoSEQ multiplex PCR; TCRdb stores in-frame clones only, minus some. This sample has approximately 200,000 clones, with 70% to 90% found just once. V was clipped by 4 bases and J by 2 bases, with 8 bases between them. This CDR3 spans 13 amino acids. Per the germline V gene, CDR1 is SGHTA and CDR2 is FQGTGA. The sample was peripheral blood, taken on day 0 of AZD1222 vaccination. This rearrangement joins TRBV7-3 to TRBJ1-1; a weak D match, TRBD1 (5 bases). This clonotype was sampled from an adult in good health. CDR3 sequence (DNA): TGTGCCAGCAGCTCAGACAGCAACACTGAAGCTTTCTTT. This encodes CASSSDSNTEAFF.